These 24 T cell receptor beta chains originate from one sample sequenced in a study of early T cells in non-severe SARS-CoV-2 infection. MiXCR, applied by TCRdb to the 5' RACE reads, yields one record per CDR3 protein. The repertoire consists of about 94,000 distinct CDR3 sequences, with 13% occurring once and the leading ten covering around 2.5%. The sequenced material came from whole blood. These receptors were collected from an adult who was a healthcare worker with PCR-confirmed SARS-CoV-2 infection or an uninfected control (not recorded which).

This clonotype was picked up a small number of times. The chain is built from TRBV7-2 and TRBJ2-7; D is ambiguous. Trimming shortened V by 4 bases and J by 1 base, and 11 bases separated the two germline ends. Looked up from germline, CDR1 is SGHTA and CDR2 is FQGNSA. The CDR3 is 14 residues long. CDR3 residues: CASSSRAGSYEQYF. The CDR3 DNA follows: TGTGCCAGCAGCTCAAGGGCAGGTTCCTACGAGCAGTACTTC.

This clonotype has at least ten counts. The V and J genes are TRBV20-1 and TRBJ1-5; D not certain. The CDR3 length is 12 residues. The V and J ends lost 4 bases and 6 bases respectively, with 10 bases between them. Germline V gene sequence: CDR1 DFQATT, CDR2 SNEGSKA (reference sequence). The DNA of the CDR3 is TGCAGTGCTACCGACGGCGGTCAGCCCCAGCATTTT. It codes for CSATDGGQPQHF.

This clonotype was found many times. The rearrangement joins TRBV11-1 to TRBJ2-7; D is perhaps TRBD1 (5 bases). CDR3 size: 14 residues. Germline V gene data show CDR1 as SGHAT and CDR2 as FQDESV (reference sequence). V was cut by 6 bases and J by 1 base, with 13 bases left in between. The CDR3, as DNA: TGTGCCAGCAGTTCGACAGTTTTTTCCTACGAGCAGTACTTC. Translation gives CASSSTVFSYEQYF.

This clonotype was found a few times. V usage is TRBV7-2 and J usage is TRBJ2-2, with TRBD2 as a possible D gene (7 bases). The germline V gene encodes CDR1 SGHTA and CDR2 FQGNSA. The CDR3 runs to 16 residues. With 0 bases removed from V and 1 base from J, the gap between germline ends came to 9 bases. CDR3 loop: CASSLAGGLNTGELFF. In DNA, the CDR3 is TGTGCCAGCAGCTTAGCCGGGGGGCTGAACACCGGGGAGCTGTTTTTT. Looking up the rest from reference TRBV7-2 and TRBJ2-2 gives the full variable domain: GAGVSQSPSNKVTEKGKDVELRCDPISGHTALYWYRQSLGQGLEFLIYFQGNSAPDKSGLPSDRFSAERTGGSVSTLTIQRTQQEDSAVYLCASSLAGGLNTGELFFGEGSRLTVL.

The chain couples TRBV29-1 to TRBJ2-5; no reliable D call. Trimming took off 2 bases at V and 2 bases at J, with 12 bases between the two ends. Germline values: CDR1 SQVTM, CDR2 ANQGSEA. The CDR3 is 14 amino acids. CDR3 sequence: CSVEITEYQETQYF. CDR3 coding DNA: TGCAGCGTTGAAATTACGGAATATCAAGAGACCCAGTACTTC.

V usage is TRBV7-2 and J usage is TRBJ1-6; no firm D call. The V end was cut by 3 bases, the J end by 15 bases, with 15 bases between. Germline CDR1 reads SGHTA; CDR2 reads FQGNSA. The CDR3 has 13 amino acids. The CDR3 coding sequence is TGTGCCAGCAGCTTGGTTGAGCGAGCTTACCTCCACTTT. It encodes CASSLVERAYLHF.

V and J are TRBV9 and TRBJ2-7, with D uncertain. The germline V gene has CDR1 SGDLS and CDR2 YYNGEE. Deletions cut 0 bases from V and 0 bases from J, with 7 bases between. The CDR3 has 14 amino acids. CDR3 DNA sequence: TGTGCCAGCAGCGTAGGGCGTAGCTCCTACGAGCAGTACTTC. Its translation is CASSVGRSSYEQYF.

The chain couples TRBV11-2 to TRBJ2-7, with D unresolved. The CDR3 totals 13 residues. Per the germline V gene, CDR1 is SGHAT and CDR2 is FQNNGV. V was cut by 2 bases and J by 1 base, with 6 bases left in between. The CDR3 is CASSLSESYEQYF. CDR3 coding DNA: TGTGCCAGCAGCTTATCCGAATCCTACGAGCAGTACTTC.

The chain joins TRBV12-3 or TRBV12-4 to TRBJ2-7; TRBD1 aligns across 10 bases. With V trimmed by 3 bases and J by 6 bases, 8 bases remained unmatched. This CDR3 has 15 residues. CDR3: CASSLNGQGVREQYF. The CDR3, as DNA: TGTGCCAGCAGTTTGAATGGACAGGGGGTTCGCGAGCAGTACTTC.

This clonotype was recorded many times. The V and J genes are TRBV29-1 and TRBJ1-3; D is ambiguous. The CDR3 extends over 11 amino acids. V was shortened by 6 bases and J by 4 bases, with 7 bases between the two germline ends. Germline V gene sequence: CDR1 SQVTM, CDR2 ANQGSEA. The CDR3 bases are TGCAGCGTCGGACTGGGAAACACCATATATTTT. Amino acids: CSVGLGNTIYF.

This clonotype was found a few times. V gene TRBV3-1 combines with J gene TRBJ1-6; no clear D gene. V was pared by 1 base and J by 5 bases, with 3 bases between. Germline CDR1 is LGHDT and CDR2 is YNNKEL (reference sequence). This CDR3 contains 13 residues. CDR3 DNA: TGTGCCAGCAGCCAAGTCCATAATTCACCCCTCCACTTT. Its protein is CASSQVHNSPLHF.

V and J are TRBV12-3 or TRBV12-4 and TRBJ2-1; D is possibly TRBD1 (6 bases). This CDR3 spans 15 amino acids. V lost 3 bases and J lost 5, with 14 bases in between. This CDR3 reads CASSFLRQDHNEQFF. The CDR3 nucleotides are TGTGCCAGCAGTTTCCTTCGACAGGACCACAATGAGCAGTTCTTC.

CDR3 bases: TGTGCCAGCAGCCAAGGGACAGGGACTAGCAATCAGCCCCAGCATTTT. As protein: CASSQGTGTSNQPQHF. This chain connects TRBV6-5 to TRBJ1-5, with 9 bases aligning to TRBD1. CDR3 length: 16 amino acids. Looked up from germline, CDR1 is MNHEY and CDR2 is SVGAGI. The trim removed 6 bases at V and 0 bases at J, leaving 6 bases unmatched.

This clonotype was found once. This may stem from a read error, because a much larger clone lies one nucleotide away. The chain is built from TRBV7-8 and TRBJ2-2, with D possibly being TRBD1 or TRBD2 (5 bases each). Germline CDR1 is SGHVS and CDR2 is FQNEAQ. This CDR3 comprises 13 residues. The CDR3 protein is CVSRDRTTGELFF. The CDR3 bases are TGTGTCAGCAGGGACCGGACCACCGGGGAGCTGTTTTTT.

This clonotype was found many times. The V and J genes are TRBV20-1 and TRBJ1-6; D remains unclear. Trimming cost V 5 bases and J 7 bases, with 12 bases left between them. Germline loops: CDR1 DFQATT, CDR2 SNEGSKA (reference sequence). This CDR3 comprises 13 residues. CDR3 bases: TGCAGTGCTTTTGGACGATGGAATTCACCCCTCCACTTT. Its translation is CSAFGRWNSPLHF.

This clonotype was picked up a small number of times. CDR3 in amino acids: CASSLLSGIPSGEQFF. CDR3 nucleotide sequence: TGTGCCAGCAGTTTATTATCAGGGATCCCAAGCGGTGAGCAGTTCTTC. This sequence joins TRBV27 and TRBJ2-1; TRBD1 or TRBD2 may be the D gene (5 bases each). V was shortened by 1 base and J by 9 bases, with 19 bases between the two germline ends. CDR3 length: 16 amino acids. From germline, CDR1 is MNHEY and CDR2 SMNVEV (reference sequence).

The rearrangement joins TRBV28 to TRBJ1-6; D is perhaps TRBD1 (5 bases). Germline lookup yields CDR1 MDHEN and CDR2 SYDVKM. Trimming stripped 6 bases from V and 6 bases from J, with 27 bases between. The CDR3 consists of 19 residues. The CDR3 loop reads CASRTYSRGQGGFNSPLHF. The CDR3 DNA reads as TGTGCCAGCAGAACATACTCACGGGGCCAGGGCGGTTTTAATTCACCCCTCCACTTT. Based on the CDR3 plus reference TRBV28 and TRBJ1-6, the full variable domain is DVKVTQSSRYLVKRTGEKVFLECVQDMDHENMFWYRQDPGLGLRLIYFSYDVKMKEKGDIPEGYSVSREKKERFSLILESASTNQTSMYLCASRTYSRGQGGFNSPLHFGNGTRLTVT.

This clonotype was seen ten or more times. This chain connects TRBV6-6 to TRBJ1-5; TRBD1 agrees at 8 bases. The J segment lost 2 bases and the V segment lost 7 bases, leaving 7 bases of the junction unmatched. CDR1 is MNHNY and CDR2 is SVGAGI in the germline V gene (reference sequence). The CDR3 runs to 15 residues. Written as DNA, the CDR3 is TGTGCCAGCACCTTCCAGGACAGGGGCAATCAGCCCCAGCATTTT. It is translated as CASTFQDRGNQPQHF.

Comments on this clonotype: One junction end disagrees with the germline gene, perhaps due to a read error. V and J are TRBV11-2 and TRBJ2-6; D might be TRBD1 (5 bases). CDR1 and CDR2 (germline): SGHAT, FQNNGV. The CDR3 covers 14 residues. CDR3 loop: CASSFMTGANALTF. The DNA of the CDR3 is TGTGCCAGCAGCTTTATGACTGGGGCCAACGCCCTGACTTTC. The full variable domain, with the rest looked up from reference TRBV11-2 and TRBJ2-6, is EAGVAQSPRYKIIEKRQSVAFWCNPISGHATLYWYQQILGQGPKLLIQFQNNGVVDDSQLPKDRFSAERLKGVDSTLKIQPAKLEDSAVYLCASSFMTGANALTFGAGSRLTVL.

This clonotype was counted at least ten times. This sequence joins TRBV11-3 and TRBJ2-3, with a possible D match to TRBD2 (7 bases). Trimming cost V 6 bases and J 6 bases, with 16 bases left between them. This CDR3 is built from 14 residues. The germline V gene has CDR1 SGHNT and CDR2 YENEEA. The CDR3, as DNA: TGTGCCAGCAGTAAACAGGGACTATCGGATACGCAGTATTTT. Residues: CASSKQGLSDTQYF.

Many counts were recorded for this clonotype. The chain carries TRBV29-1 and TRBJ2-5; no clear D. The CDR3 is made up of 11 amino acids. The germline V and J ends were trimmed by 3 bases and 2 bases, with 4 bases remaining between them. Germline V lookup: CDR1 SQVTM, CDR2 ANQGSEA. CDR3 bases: TGCAGCGTTGACCTACAAGAGACCCAGTACTTC. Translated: CSVDLQETQYF.

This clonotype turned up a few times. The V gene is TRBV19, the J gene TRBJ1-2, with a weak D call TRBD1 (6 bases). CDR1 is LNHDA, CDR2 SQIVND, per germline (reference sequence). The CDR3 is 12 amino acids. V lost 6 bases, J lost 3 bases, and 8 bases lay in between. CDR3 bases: TGTGCCAGTAGGACAGGCGACTATGGCTACACCTTC. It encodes CASRTGDYGYTF.

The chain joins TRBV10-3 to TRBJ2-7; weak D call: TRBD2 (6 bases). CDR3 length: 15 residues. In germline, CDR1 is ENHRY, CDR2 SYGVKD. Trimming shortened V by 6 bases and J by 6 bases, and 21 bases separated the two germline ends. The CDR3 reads CAIRPVIAGRSEQYF. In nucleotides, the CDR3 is TGTGCCATCAGGCCAGTGATCGCGGGGCGTAGCGAGCAGTACTTC.

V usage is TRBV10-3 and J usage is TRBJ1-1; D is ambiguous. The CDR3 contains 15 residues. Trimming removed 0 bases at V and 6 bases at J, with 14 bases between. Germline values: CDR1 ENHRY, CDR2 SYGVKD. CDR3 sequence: CAISESNRVVAEAFF. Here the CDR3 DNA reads TGTGCCATCAGTGAGTCGAATAGGGTTGTAGCTGAAGCTTTCTTT.